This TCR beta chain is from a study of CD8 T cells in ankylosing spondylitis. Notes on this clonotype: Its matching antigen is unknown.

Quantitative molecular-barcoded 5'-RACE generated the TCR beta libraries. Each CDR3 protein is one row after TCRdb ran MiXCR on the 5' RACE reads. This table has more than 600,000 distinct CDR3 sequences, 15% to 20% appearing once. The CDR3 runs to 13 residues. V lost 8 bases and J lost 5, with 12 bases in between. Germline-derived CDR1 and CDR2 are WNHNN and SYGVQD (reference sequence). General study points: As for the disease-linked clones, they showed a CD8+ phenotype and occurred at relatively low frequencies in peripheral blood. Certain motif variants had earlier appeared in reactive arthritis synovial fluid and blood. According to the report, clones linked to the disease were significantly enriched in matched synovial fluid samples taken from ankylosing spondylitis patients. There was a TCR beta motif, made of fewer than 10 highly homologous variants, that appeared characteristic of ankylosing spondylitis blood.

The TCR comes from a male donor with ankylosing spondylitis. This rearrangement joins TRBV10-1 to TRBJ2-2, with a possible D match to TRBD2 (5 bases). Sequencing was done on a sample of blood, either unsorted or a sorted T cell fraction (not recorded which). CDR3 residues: CASRPAETGELFF. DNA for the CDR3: TGCGCCAGCCGACCAGCGGAGACCGGGGAGCTGTTTTTT.